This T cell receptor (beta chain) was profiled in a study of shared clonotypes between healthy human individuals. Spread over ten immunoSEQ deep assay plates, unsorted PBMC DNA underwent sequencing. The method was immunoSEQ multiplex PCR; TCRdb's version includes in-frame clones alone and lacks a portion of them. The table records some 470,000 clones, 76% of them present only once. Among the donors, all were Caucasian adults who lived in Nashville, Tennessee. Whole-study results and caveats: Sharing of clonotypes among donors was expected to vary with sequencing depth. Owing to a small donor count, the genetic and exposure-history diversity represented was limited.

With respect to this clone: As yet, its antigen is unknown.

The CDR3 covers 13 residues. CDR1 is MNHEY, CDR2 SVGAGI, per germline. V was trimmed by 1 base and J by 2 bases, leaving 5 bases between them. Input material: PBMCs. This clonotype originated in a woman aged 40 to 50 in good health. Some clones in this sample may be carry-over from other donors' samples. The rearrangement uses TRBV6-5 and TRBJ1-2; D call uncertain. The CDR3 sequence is CASSYWRNYGYTF. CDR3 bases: TGTGCCAGCAGTTACTGGCGGAACTATGGCTACACCTTC.